The 19 T cell receptor beta chains below were found in one sample sequenced in a study of vaccination and CD4 T cells after COVID-19. Treatment: approximately nine-day PBMC culture with coronavirus spike peptide pools or control peptides (ViraFEST assay). Their recognized antigens are unknown. Once obtained from cultured CD4+ T cells, the DNA was sequenced using the Oncomine TCR Beta short-read assay. One entry per CDR3 protein, called by TCRdb with MiXCR from the PCR reads. This sample has 17,000 or so distinct CDR3 sequences, with around 59% found just once. The sequenced sample was CD4+ T cells from blood, cultured in vitro, obtained after SARS-CoV-2 vaccination. The source of these receptors is a human donor who had recovered from COVID-19.

This clonotype was found a few times. The chain carries TRBV7-9 and TRBJ1-5, with a tentative D call TRBD1 (5 bases). Deletions cut 1 base from V and 4 bases from J, with 14 bases between. This CDR3 is built from 16 residues. Per germline, CDR1 SEHNR and CDR2 FQNEAQ (reference sequence). Here the CDR3 reads CASSLVLGLSNQPQHF. CDR3 nucleotide sequence: TGTGCCAGCAGCTTAGTCTTGGGGCTGAGTAATCAGCCCCAGCATTTT.

The chain employs TRBV7-7 and TRBJ2-5, with no clear D. The ends were cut back, 2 bases at V and 5 bases at J, with 18 bases in the middle. From germline, CDR1 is SSHAT and CDR2 FNYEAQ (reference sequence). This CDR3 is 16 amino acids long. CDR3 sequence: CASSLNGVSLKETQYF. Written as DNA, the CDR3 is TGTGCCAGCAGCTTAAATGGCGTATCGCTCAAGGAGACCCAGTACTTC.

This clonotype occurred once. The CDR3 region is CSARSTLSVGPNTGELFF. The CDR3 bases are TGCAGTGCTAGATCTACCTTATCTGTGGGTCCGAACACCGGGGAGCTGTTTTTT. The chain has TRBV20-1 and TRBJ2-2; no reliable D call. Between the trimmed V and J ends, which lost 2 bases and 0 bases, there was a span of 19 bases. The CDR3 has 18 residues. The germline CDR1 and CDR2 sequences are DFQATT and SNEGSKA (reference sequence).

The chain couples TRBV20-1 to TRBJ2-3; unclear D gene. Germline V gives CDR1 DFQATT, CDR2 SNEGSKA (reference sequence). The CDR3 length is 17 residues. V dropped 6 bases and J dropped 3 bases, with 25 bases sitting between them. CDR3 nucleotide sequence: TGCAGTGCACTTACTCTACGTTTAAAAAACCGTACAGATACGCAGTATTTT. Translated: CSALTLRLKNRTDTQYF.

The chain's CDR3 is CASSARTGNIQYF. DNA for the CDR3: TGTGCCAGCAGTGCCCGGACAGGCAACATTCAGTACTTC. This chain uses TRBV6-1 with TRBJ2-4; the match to TRBD1 covers 7 bases. Germline CDR1 is MNHNS and CDR2 is SASEGT. The CDR3 loop spans 13 amino acids. V gave up 4 bases and J gave up 7 bases; unmatched junction bases: 4.

The chain has TRBV7-2 and TRBJ2-7, with 7 bases that match TRBD2. Germline V gene lookup returns CDR1 SGHTA and CDR2 FQGNSA. CDR3 size: 14 residues. The ends lost 3 bases at V and 5 bases at J; junction bases unmatched: 7. CDR3 DNA: TGTGCCAGCAGCTTTAGAGCGGGATCAAACGAGCAGTACTTC. This sequence encodes CASSFRAGSNEQYF.

Only a few counts were recorded for this clonotype. The chain employs TRBV7-8 and TRBJ2-5; D is unresolved. Trimming cost V 3 bases and J 2 bases, with 7 bases left between them. The CDR3 consists of 13 residues. Per the germline V gene, CDR1 is SGHVS and CDR2 is FQNEAQ. CDR3 in amino acids: CASSLQIQETQYF. CDR3 nucleotide sequence: TGTGCCAGCAGCTTGCAAATTCAAGAGACCCAGTACTTC.

J is TRBJ1-6 and V is TRBV6-1; possibly TRBD1 for D (5 bases). Per germline, CDR1 MNHNS and CDR2 SASEGT. The V gene lost 6 bases and the J gene lost 0 bases, with 15 bases spanning the gap. The CDR3 is 17 amino acids. The CDR3 spells CASRPFQGSSYNSPLHF. The CDR3 DNA is TGTGCCAGCAGACCTTTCCAGGGAAGCTCCTATAATTCACCCCTCCACTTT.

The chain couples TRBV2 to TRBJ1-6, with D possibly TRBD1 on 6 matching bases. The germline V gene has CDR1 SNHLY and CDR2 FYNNEI. V was cut by 5 bases and J by 6 bases, with 23 bases left in between. This CDR3 contains 18 residues. The CDR3 sequence: CASSFRGLLGQSNSPLHF. The DNA for the CDR3 is TGTGCCAGCAGTTTTCGGGGGCTCCTTGGACAAAGTAATTCACCCCTCCACTTT.

As for this clonotype: The CDR3 does not end in the conserved phenylalanine or tryptophan, so this is likely a read error. The chain has TRBV2 and TRBJ1-1, with a possible D match to TRBD1 (5 bases). This CDR3 is built from 14 residues. Trimming cost V 7 bases and J 6 bases, with 18 bases left between them. Germline-derived CDR1 and CDR2 are SNHLY and FYNNEI. DNA of the CDR3: TGTGCCAGCACCCCGGGGGATTGGGTCGCTGAAGCTTTCTCT. This gives the protein CASTPGDWVAEAFS.

J is TRBJ1-1 and V is TRBV5-1; tentative D call: TRBD1 (6 bases). The length of the CDR3 is 13 residues. Germline CDR1 reads SGHRS; CDR2 reads YFSETQ. V gave up 4 bases and J gave up 5 bases, with 12 bases separating them. Here the CDR3 reads CASSPGVMTEAFF. The CDR3 nucleotides are TGCGCCAGCAGCCCAGGGGTAATGACTGAAGCTTTCTTT.

As DNA, the CDR3 is TGTGCCAGCAGCCCTGAAGCGGGAGGCGGGTACGAGCAGTACTTC. Protein sequence: CASSPEAGGGYEQYF. V is TRBV9 and J is TRBJ2-7; 9 bases agree with TRBD2. The V segment lost 4 bases and the J segment 4 bases; nucleotides outside the gene matches: 9. Germline loops: CDR1 SGDLS, CDR2 YYNGEE. The CDR3 spans 15 residues.

The V call is TRBV20-1, the J call TRBJ2-7, with 12 bases matching TRBD2. In germline, CDR1 is DFQATT, CDR2 SNEGSKA (reference sequence). V dropped 5 bases and J dropped 1; count of bases not matched to a gene: 18. This CDR3 comprises 19 residues. This chain's CDR3 is CSAGSQTSGRIVPSYEQYF. The CDR3 region has the DNA TGCAGTGCTGGCTCCCAAACTAGCGGGAGGATCGTTCCATCCTACGAGCAGTACTTC.

The rearrangement joins TRBV30 to TRBJ1-2; TRBD1 is a possible D gene (6 bases). The germline CDR1 and CDR2 sequences are GTSNPN and SVGIG (reference sequence). The CDR3 loop spans 14 amino acids. Between the trimmed V and J ends, which lost 0 bases and 2 bases, there was a span of 10 bases. This CDR3 is CAWSVQGRNYGYTF. In DNA, the CDR3 is TGTGCCTGGAGTGTACAGGGAAGAAACTATGGCTACACCTTC.

V and J are TRBV19 and TRBJ1-5; D may be TRBD1 (6 bases). The CDR3 covers 15 residues. Germline assignment: CDR1 LNHDA and CDR2 SQIVND (reference sequence). Trimming removed 5 bases from V and 5 bases from J, with 16 bases in between. The DNA of the CDR3 is TGTGCCAGTAGTGACTCCGGGACACATCATCAGCCCCAGCATTTT. It yields the protein CASSDSGTHHQPQHF.

The chain carries TRBV7-2 and TRBJ1-1; D remains unclear. This CDR3 comprises 19 residues. Trimming removed 1 base from V and 0 bases from J, with 21 bases in between. Germline V gene sequence: CDR1 SGHTA, CDR2 FQGNSA. The CDR3 region has the DNA TGTGCCAGCAGCTTAGGCCCCCCGGGCCAGCGTTCCTTGAACACTGAAGCTTTCTTT. Encoded protein: CASSLGPPGQRSLNTEAFF.

V gene TRBV2 combines with J gene TRBJ2-3; the D gene could be TRBD1 or TRBD2 (5 bases each). The V gene's germline CDR1 is SNHLY and CDR2 FYNNEI. The V end lost 3 bases, the J end lost 4 bases, and 14 bases lay between the germline ends. There are 15 residues in the CDR3. CDR3 loop: CASSEGTTVADTQYF. CDR3 DNA: TGTGCCAGCAGTGAGGGGACCACCGTGGCAGATACGCAGTATTTT. Full variable domain (missing parts from reference TRBV2 and TRBJ2-3): EPEVTQTPSHQVTQMGQEVILRCVPISNHLYFYWYRQILGQKVEFLVSFYNNEISEKSEIFDDQFSVERPDGSNFTLKIRSTKLEDSAMYFCASSEGTTVADTQYFGPGTRLTVL.

This sequence joins TRBV7-2 and TRBJ1-5; D remains ambiguous. V lost 1 base and J 0 bases, leaving 7 bases between the germline ends. The CDR3 sequence is 15 residues long. CDR1 and CDR2 (germline): SGHTA, FQGNSA. CDR3 sequence: CASSLDPASNQPQHF. DNA for the CDR3: TGTGCCAGCAGCTTAGACCCGGCTAGCAATCAGCCCCAGCATTTT.

The CDR3 reads CASTGVVEGGYTF. CDR3 nucleotide sequence: TGTGCCAGCACTGGGGTGGTGGAGGGGGGCTACACCTTC. The chain couples TRBV28 to TRBJ1-2; tentatively, D is TRBD1 (5 bases). The length of the CDR3 is 13 residues. V was clipped by 7 bases and J by 8 bases, with 17 bases between them. CDR1 is MDHEN, CDR2 SYDVKM, per germline.